The 5 T cell receptor beta chains reported below all come from one sample, sequenced in a study of cytomegalovirus exposure and HLA in healthy donors. Sequencing was performed with immunoSEQ multiplex PCR; in TCRdb, only in-frame clones are kept and a portion is missing. The sample yields some 320,000 clones, around 90% seen once. Sequenced: PBMCs. Receptors were obtained from a woman in her twenties or thirties in good health and CMV-seropositive.

This chain joins TRBV19 and TRBJ2-7, with D possibly called TRBD1 or TRBD2 (6 bases each). V dropped 4 bases and J dropped 1 base, with 14 bases sitting between them. CDR3 length: 15 amino acids. Per germline, CDR1 LNHDA and CDR2 SQIVND (reference sequence). DNA for the CDR3: TGTGCCAGTAGTAGGGGGGCTAGCGAGTCCTACGAGCAGTACTTC. Encoded protein: CASSRGASESYEQYF. The full variable domain, in which reference TRBV19 and TRBJ2-7 provide the parts outside the CDR3, is DGGITQSPKYLFRKEGQNVTLSCEQNLNHDAMYWYRQDPGQGLRLIYYSQIVNDFQKGDIAEGYSVSREKKESFPLTVTSAQKNPTAFYLCASSRGASESYEQYFGPGTRLTVT.

This chain connects TRBV19 to TRBJ2-5, with TRBD1 matching over 7 bases. The V gene end was trimmed by 5 bases and the J gene end by 3 bases; junction bases not matched to a gene: 0. Germline CDR1 reads LNHDA; CDR2 reads SQIVND (reference sequence). There are 12 residues in the CDR3. DNA of the CDR3: TGTGCCAGTAGTGGACAGGAAGAGACCCAGTACTTC. This encodes CASSGQEETQYF.

The genes are TRBV28 and TRBJ1-5, with D hard to call. Germline loops: CDR1 MDHEN, CDR2 SYDVKM. Trimming pared 3 bases from V and 0 bases from J, leaving 9 bases between. The CDR3 is made up of 15 amino acids. CDR3 amino acids: CASSLRVRSNQPQHF. CDR3 nucleotide sequence: TGTGCCAGCAGTTTGCGGGTTCGTAGCAATCAGCCCCAGCATTTT. The full variable domain, completed using reference TRBV28 and TRBJ1-5, is DVKVTQSSRYLVKRTGEKVFLECVQDMDHENMFWYRQDPGLGLRLIYFSYDVKMKEKGDIPEGYSVSREKKERFSLILESASTNQTSMYLCASSLRVRSNQPQHFGDGTRLSIL.

The chain combines TRBV7-7 with TRBJ2-3; 7 positions match TRBD2. This CDR3 spans 14 amino acids. The germline V gene has CDR1 SSHAT and CDR2 FNYEAQ (reference sequence). The V gene end was trimmed by 1 base and the J gene end by 5 bases; junction bases not matched to a gene: 3. CDR3 sequence reads: CASSLGLAEDTQYF. CDR3 DNA: TGTGCCAGCAGCTTAGGCCTAGCGGAAGATACGCAGTATTTT. Looking up the rest from reference TRBV7-7 and TRBJ2-3 gives the full variable domain: GAGVSQSPRYKVTKRGQDVTLRCDPISSHATLYWYQQALGQGPEFLTYFNYEAQPDKSGLPSDRFSAERPEGSISTLTIQRTEQRDSAMYRCASSLGLAEDTQYFGPGTRLTVL.

The chain is built from TRBV30 and TRBJ1-2; D ambiguous. Trimming removed 5 bases from V and 1 base from J, with 17 bases in between. The CDR3 runs 15 residues. The V gene's germline CDR1 is GTSNPN and CDR2 SVGIG (reference sequence). This CDR3 is CAWGKQQQINYGYTF. The CDR3 DNA sequence: TGTGCCTGGGGGAAACAACAACAAATTAACTATGGCTACACCTTC.